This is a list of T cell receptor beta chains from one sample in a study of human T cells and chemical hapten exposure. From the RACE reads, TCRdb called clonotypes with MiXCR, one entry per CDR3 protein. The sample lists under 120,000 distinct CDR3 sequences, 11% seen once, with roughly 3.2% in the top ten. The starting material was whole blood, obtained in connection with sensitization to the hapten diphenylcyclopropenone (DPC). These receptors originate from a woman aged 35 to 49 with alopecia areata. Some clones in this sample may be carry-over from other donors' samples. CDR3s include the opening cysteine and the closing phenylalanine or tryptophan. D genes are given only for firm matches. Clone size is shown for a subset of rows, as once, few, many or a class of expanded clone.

TGTGCCAGCAGTAAGCTCATGAACACTGAAGCTTTCTTT	CASSKLMNTEAFF	TRBV6-1	TRBJ1-1	.	many
TGTGCCAGCAGCTCCGGGTGGGGCGGGAAGACCCAGTACTTC	CASSSGWGGKTQYF	TRBV28	TRBJ2-5	.	many
TGTGCCAGCAGCTTAGCGAGAGGGGGGACCCAGTACTTC	CASSLARGGTQYF	TRBV7-2	TRBJ2-5	.	.
TGCGCCAGCAGCCAAGCACTAGCGGGGGACTACAATGAGCAGTTCTTC	CASSQALAGDYNEQFF	TRBV4-3	TRBJ2-1	TRBD2	many
TGTGCCAGCAGTGACCCCCCTAGAATTGGGGGCTACACCTTC	CASSDPPRIGGYTF	TRBV6-4	TRBJ1-2	.	few
TGTGCCAGCACCCTTCGGGACAGGGGATTTCAGCCCCAGCATTTT	CASTLRDRGFQPQHF	TRBV7-8	TRBJ1-5	TRBD1	many
TGTGCCAGCAGCCCCGGGACTAGAGAGTTCTTC	CASSPGTREFF	TRBV11-2	TRBJ2-1	TRBD2	.
TGCAGTGCTCCCCTACAAGGACCCTACAATGAGCAGTTCTTC	CSAPLQGPYNEQFF	TRBV20-1	TRBJ2-1	.	many
TGTGCCAGCAGCTGGACGAGGGGGCTTGGCACAGATACGCAGTATTTT	CASSWTRGLGTDTQYF	TRBV7-9	TRBJ2-3	TRBD1	few
TGTGCCAGCGGGAGCGCAGATACGCAGTATTTT	CASGSADTQYF	TRBV3-1	TRBJ2-3	.	many
TGTGCCAGCAGCAAAGGGGCTAGCGGGCCCAACACAGATACGCAGTATTTT	CASSKGASGPNTDTQYF	TRBV21-1	TRBJ2-3	.	few
TGTGCCAGCAGCACCGGACAGGGGGCTGTCTCTGGGGCCAACGTCCTGACTTTC	CASSTGQGAVSGANVLTF	TRBV5-4	TRBJ2-6	TRBD1	.
TGCGCCAGCAGCCAAGATAGGGGGCACTATGGCTACACCTTC	CASSQDRGHYGYTF	TRBV4-3	TRBJ1-2	TRBD1	many
TGTGCCAGCAGTGCCCGGCCGGGCGGGGAAAAACCTGGAAACACCATATATTTT	CASSARPGGEKPGNTIYF	TRBV2	TRBJ1-3	.	.
TGTGCCAGCAGTTTACTACAGGGTTACAATGAGCAGTTCTTC	CASSLLQGYNEQFF	TRBV12-3/TRBV12-4	TRBJ2-1	.	many
TGCAGTGCTAGCTCGGGGGTGAACACTGAAGCTTTCTTT	CSASSGVNTEAFF	TRBV20-1	TRBJ1-1	.	many
TGTGCCAGCAGTTTAAGTCAGGGGAGCTCTGGGGCCAACGTCCTGACTTTC	CASSLSQGSSGANVLTF	TRBV12-3/TRBV12-4	TRBJ2-6	.	.
TGTGCCAGCAGTCCATCTCGCAGGGGGCGGAATGAAAAACTGTTTTTT	CASSPSRRGRNEKLFF	TRBV28	TRBJ1-4	TRBD1	.
TGCAGCGTTGACGTAGGCAGGGGGAATGGCTACACCTTC	CSVDVGRGNGYTF	TRBV29-1	TRBJ1-2	TRBD1	few
TGTGCCAGCAGTGACGGACCTTCAAGGGTGGAGCATTTT	CASSDGPSRVEHF	TRBV2	TRBJ1-5	.	.
TGCAGCGTTGGAGGAGGGCAGGGGGGCCACGAGCAGTACTTC	CSVGGGQGGHEQYF	TRBV29-1	TRBJ2-7	.	few
TGTGCCAGCAGTGATTTCACAGGAAGGAACACCGGGGAGCTGTTTTTT	CASSDFTGRNTGELFF	TRBV2	TRBJ2-2	.	many
TGTGCCAGCAGCACAGGGGGCTACGAGCAGTACTTC	CASSTGGYEQYF	TRBV5-6	TRBJ2-7	TRBD1	.
TGTGCCAGCAGCTTAGCGGGGAGCTCCTACAATGAGCAGTTCTTC	CASSLAGSSYNEQFF	TRBV7-9	TRBJ2-1	.	many
TGTGCCAGCAGCGAACTAGCGGAGCAGTATTTT	CASSELAEQYF	TRBV2	TRBJ2-3	TRBD2	.
TGTGCCAGCAGTAGATCCTGGGTAGAGGATTCACCCCTCCACTTT	CASSRSWVEDSPLHF	TRBV6-5	TRBJ1-6	.	.
TGTGCCAGCGTTGGGAAGATCAATGAGCAGTTCTTC	CASVGKINEQFF	TRBV7-7	TRBJ2-1	.	few
TGTGCTAGTGGATCCGGGACTTCCCAGGATACGCAGTATTTT	CASGSGTSQDTQYF	TRBV12-5	TRBJ2-3	.	.
TGTGCCAGCAGCTTATCTCATCTGGGGAAGGGTAATAGAACCTTC	CASSLSHLGKGNRTF	TRBV11-2	TRBJ1-2	.	few
TGTGCCAGTACCACCCAGGTTGGGGGGGGCTCCTACGAGCAGTACTTC	CASTTQVGGGSYEQYF	TRBV19	TRBJ2-7	TRBD2	.
TGTGCCAGCAGACCGGGGACAGCTCGTTCAATTCAGTACTTC	CASRPGTARSIQYF	TRBV28	TRBJ2-4	TRBD1	few
TGTGCCAATGGGCGGGGGTCAACAGATACGCAGTATTTT	CANGRGSTDTQYF	TRBV28	TRBJ2-3	TRBD2	many
TGTGCCAGCAGCTCACCCGGGACAGGGGAGGAGACCCAGTACTTC	CASSSPGTGEETQYF	TRBV11-3	TRBJ2-5	TRBD1	many
TGCGCCAGCACCCGGACTAGCGGGAGCGGTGAAGAGACCCAGTACTTC	CASTRTSGSGEETQYF	TRBV10-2	TRBJ2-5	TRBD2	many
TGTGCCAGCAGCGCTCGAGCGGGAGCGGCGAACACCGGGGAGCTGTTTTTT	CASSARAGAANTGELFF	TRBV7-2	TRBJ2-2	TRBD2	few
TGTGCCAGCAGCCAAGGGGATGATACGCAGTATTTT	CASSQGDDTQYF	TRBV4-2	TRBJ2-3	.	.
TGTGCCAGCAGCGTACATGACAGCAACTATGGCTACACCTTC	CASSVHDSNYGYTF	TRBV9	TRBJ1-2	.	.
TGTGCCAGCAGCAAAGATCTGGAGCCCCGAGCCAAAAACATTCAGTACTTC	CASSKDLEPRAKNIQYF	TRBV21-1	TRBJ2-4	.	few
TGTGCCAGCAGCTTAGGCTCTAACTCCTACAATGAGCAGTTCTTC	CASSLGSNSYNEQFF	TRBV7-8	TRBJ2-1	.	.
TGTGCCAGCAGTTTCTCCGGACTAGCGGGGAACGAGCAGTACTTC	CASSFSGLAGNEQYF	TRBV28	TRBJ2-7	TRBD2	few
TGTGCCAGCAGCGTAGTTGACACCGGGGAGCTGTTTTTT	CASSVVDTGELFF	TRBV9	TRBJ2-2	.	many